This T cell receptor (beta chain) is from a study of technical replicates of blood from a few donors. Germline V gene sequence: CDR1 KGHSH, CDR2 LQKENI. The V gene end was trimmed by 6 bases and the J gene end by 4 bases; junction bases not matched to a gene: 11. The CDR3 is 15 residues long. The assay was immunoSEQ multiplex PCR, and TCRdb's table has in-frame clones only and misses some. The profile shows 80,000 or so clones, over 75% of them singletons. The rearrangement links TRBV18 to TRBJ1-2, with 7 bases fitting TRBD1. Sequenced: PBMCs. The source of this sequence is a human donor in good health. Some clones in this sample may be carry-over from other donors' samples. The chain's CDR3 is CASSQRQGYFYGYTF. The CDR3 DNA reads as TGTGCCAGCTCCCAAAGACAGGGATATTTCTATGGCTACACCTTC.